Listed here are 22 T cell receptor beta chains from one sample, sequenced in a study of shared clonotypes between healthy human individuals. Data came from immunoSEQ multiplex PCR; TCRdb stores just in-frame clones and leaves some out. This sample has around 980,000 clones, with about 80% found just once. Specimen: memory CD4+ T cells from PBMCs. Subset noted: CD45RA-negative fraction. These receptors originate from a man in his late teens or twenties in good health. Some clones in this sample may be carry-over from other donors' samples.

A single count supports this clone. The CDR3: CASSSGVGEQFF. CDR3 nucleotide sequence: TGTGCCAGCAGCTCGGGAGTGGGTGAGCAGTTCTTC. The V and J genes are TRBV7-2 and TRBJ2-1; TRBD2 is a possible D gene (6 bases). V lost 4 bases and J lost 9, with 10 bases in between. CDR1 is SGHTA and CDR2 is FQGNSA in the germline V gene. The CDR3 sequence is 12 residues long.

This sequence joins TRBV4-1 and TRBJ2-1, with 8 bases aligning to TRBD1. The germline gives CDR1 MGHRA, CDR2 YSYEKL. With V trimmed by 0 bases and J by 8 bases, 9 bases remained unmatched. The CDR3 covers 16 residues. The DNA of the CDR3 is TGCGCCAGCAGCCAAGAGTCCCTACAGGGGGGCGATGAGCAGTTCTTC. This encodes CASSQESLQGGDEQFF.

The rearrangement joins TRBV30 to TRBJ2-2, with TRBD2 identical over 7 bases. Germline lookup yields CDR1 GTSNPN and CDR2 SVGIG (reference sequence). V lost 5 bases, J lost 3 bases, and 12 bases stayed unmatched. The CDR3 loop spans 16 amino acids. The CDR3 nucleotides are TGTGCCTGGGAGAAGGCGGGGGAGGTATACACCGGGGAGCTGTTTTTT. Amino acids: CAWEKAGEVYTGELFF. The full variable domain, with the rest looked up from reference TRBV30 and TRBJ2-2, is SQTIHQWPATLVQPVGSPLSLECTVEGTSNPNLYWYRQAAGRGLQLLFYSVGIGQISSEVPQNLSASRPQDRQFILSSKKLLLSDSGFYLCAWEKAGEVYTGELFFGEGSRLTVL.

V is TRBV9 and J is TRBJ2-5; the D is unclear. V was shortened by 0 bases and J by 5 bases, with 17 bases between the two germline ends. The CDR3 totals 16 residues. CDR1 and CDR2 from the germline V gene are SGDLS and YYNGEE. The DNA of the CDR3 is TGTGCCAGCAGCGTAGGCTGGTGGCAGACCTCGGAGACCCAGTACTTC. Amino acid sequence: CASSVGWWQTSETQYF.

This clone was seen only a few times. The V and J genes are TRBV2 and TRBJ2-7, with D maybe TRBD2 (5 bases). In germline, CDR1 is SNHLY, CDR2 FYNNEI. The length of the CDR3 is 14 residues. The V gene lost 8 bases and the J gene lost 0 bases, with 14 bases spanning the gap. The CDR3 sequence: CASLRTRGSYEQYF. In nucleotides, the CDR3 is TGTGCCAGCCTTAGGACTCGCGGCTCCTACGAGCAGTACTTC.

The chain is built from TRBV7-9 and TRBJ1-2; D is perhaps TRBD1 (5 bases). Per the germline V gene, CDR1 is SEHNR and CDR2 is FQNEAQ (reference sequence). The CDR3 length is 13 residues. V gave up 5 bases and J gave up 4 bases, with 11 bases separating them. CDR3 region: CASSRTGVYGYTF. Written as DNA, the CDR3 is TGTGCCAGCAGCCGCACAGGTGTCTATGGCTACACCTTC.

This clone was seen at least ten times. This chain connects TRBV6-1 to TRBJ2-7; the D gene is possibly TRBD1 (5 bases). CDR3 length: 11 amino acids. The germline gives CDR1 MNHNS, CDR2 SASEGT. Deletions cut 10 bases from V and 4 bases from J, with 11 bases between. CDR3: CATKTEYEQYF. The CDR3 DNA sequence: TGTGCCACCAAGACAGAGTACGAGCAGTACTTC.

V is TRBV7-8 and J is TRBJ1-5; D gene uncertain. Germline lookup yields CDR1 SGHVS and CDR2 FQNEAQ. The CDR3 has 13 amino acids. V shed 5 bases and J shed 0 bases, with 5 bases lying between them. CDR3 in DNA: TGTGCCAGCAGCCACACTAGCAATCAGCCCCAGCATTTT. Amino acids: CASSHTSNQPQHF.

This rearrangement joins TRBV11-2 to TRBJ2-2, with D possibly being TRBD2 (5 bases). The CDR3 loop spans 15 amino acids. V was shortened by 4 bases and J by 4 bases, with 13 bases between the two germline ends. Germline CDR1 reads SGHAT; CDR2 reads FQNNGV. The CDR3 is CASSSLLRVTGELFF. CDR3 DNA sequence: TGTGCCAGCAGCTCCCTACTGCGGGTCACCGGGGAGCTGTTTTTT.

The V gene is TRBV7-3, the J gene TRBJ2-2; D not certain. Trimming removed 5 bases at V and 7 bases at J, with 11 bases between. This CDR3 region has 13 residues. From germline, CDR1 is SGHTA and CDR2 FQGTGA. Here the CDR3 DNA reads TGTGCCAGCAGCAACGTTAGGGTCGGGGAGCTGTTTTTT. Protein product: CASSNVRVGELFF.

The rearrangement links TRBV5-4 to TRBJ2-5; no firm D call. Trimming pared 0 bases from V and 5 bases from J, leaving 5 bases between. CDR1 SGHNT and CDR2 YYREEE come from the germline V gene (reference sequence). The CDR3 consists of 12 residues. This CDR3 is CASSLDRETQYF. CDR3 bases: TGTGCCAGCAGCTTGGATCGGGAGACCCAGTACTTC.

CDR3 loop: CASSPGTATDTQYF. In DNA form, the CDR3 reads TGCGCCAGCAGCCCGGGGACAGCGACAGATACGCAGTATTTT. The V gene is TRBV4-1, the J gene TRBJ2-3, with 7 bases aligning to TRBD1. CDR3 length: 14 amino acids. Germline lookup yields CDR1 MGHRA and CDR2 YSYEKL. After removal of 4 bases from V and 3 bases from J, the junction contained 4 bases not matched to a gene.

This clone was detected ten times or more. This chain joins TRBV19 and TRBJ1-1; no reliable D call. Looked up from germline, CDR1 is LNHDA and CDR2 is SQIVND (reference sequence). This CDR3 has 14 amino acids. V dropped 3 bases and J dropped 4 bases, with 12 bases sitting between them. CDR3 in amino acids: CASSMILGITEAFF. CDR3 DNA sequence: TGTGCCAGTAGTATGATTTTGGGTATCACTGAAGCTTTCTTT.

A remark on this clone: The same CDR3 is also encoded by other DNA sequences in this sample. The chain links TRBV5-1 to TRBJ1-5; D remains ambiguous. The CDR3 contains 13 residues. In germline, CDR1 is SGHRS, CDR2 YFSETQ. The V end was cut by 0 bases, the J end by 5 bases, with 6 bases between. CDR3 coding DNA: TGCGCCAGCAGCTTGGGTGCGGATCAGCCCCAGCATTTT. Protein sequence: CASSLGADQPQHF. The full variable domain, with the rest looked up from reference TRBV5-1 and TRBJ1-5, is KAGVTQTPRYLIKTRGQQVTLSCSPISGHRSVSWYQQTPGQGLQFLFEYFSETQRNKGNFPGRFSGRQFSNSRSEMNVSTLELGDSALYLCASSLGADQPQHFGDGTRLSIL.

The CDR3 reads CASSISTGVSYEQYF. The CDR3 region has the DNA TGTGCCAGCAGCATTTCGACGGGGGTCTCCTACGAGCAGTACTTC. The V and J genes are TRBV7-9 and TRBJ2-7; D might be TRBD2 (6 bases). From germline, CDR1 is SEHNR and CDR2 FQNEAQ (reference sequence). This CDR3 has 15 amino acids. V dropped 5 bases and J dropped 0 bases, with 14 bases sitting between them.

This chain links TRBV27 with TRBJ2-7; 10 bases map to TRBD1. This CDR3 has 13 residues. V dropped 6 bases and J dropped 7; count of bases not matched to a gene: 6. Germline assignment: CDR1 MNHEY and CDR2 SMNVEV (reference sequence). CDR3 residues: CASRNDRGQEQYF. CDR3 DNA sequence: TGTGCCAGCAGAAATGACAGGGGGCAAGAGCAGTACTTC.

About this clone: Other nucleotide sequences in the sample specify the same CDR3. The chain couples TRBV7-3 to TRBJ2-5, with D possibly TRBD1 on 6 matching bases. V was trimmed by 5 bases and J by 3 bases, leaving 10 bases between them. Germline-derived CDR1 and CDR2 are SGHTA and FQGTGA. CDR3 size: 13 residues. Written as DNA, the CDR3 is TGTGCCAGCAGCACCGGACAGAAAGAGACCCAGTACTTC. It codes for CASSTGQKETQYF.

The V call is TRBV19, the J call TRBJ1-5; D uncertain. V was trimmed by 3 bases and J by 7 bases, leaving 7 bases between them. The germline V gene has CDR1 LNHDA and CDR2 SQIVND (reference sequence). This CDR3 spans 12 amino acids. CDR3 protein: CASSIPPQPQHF. In DNA form, the CDR3 reads TGTGCCAGTAGTATCCCACCCCAGCCCCAGCATTTT.

The CDR3 nucleotides are TGTGCCAGCAGTGTGACGGGAGGTCACCACGAGCAGTACTTC. Its translation is CASSVTGGHHEQYF. The chain uses TRBV28 and TRBJ2-7; 7 bases line up with TRBD2. The trim removed 5 bases at V and 5 bases at J, leaving 9 bases unmatched. Per germline, CDR1 MDHEN and CDR2 SYDVKM. The CDR3 covers 14 residues.

J is TRBJ2-2 and V is TRBV9; a weak D match, TRBD2 (5 bases). Trimming pared 2 bases from V and 4 bases from J, leaving 15 bases between. Per germline, CDR1 SGDLS and CDR2 YYNGEE. The CDR3 runs to 16 residues. CDR3 protein: CASSVFSGKGTGELFF. The CDR3 nucleotides are TGTGCCAGCAGCGTTTTTTCGGGGAAGGGCACCGGGGAGCTGTTTTTT. The variable domain in full, completed from reference TRBV9 and TRBJ2-2, reads DSGVTQTPKHLITATGQRVTLRCSPRSGDLSVYWYQQSLDQGLQFLIQYYNGEERAKGNILERFSAQQFPDLHSELNLSSLELGDSALYFCASSVFSGKGTGELFFGEGSRLTVL.

The rearrangement joins TRBV11-2 to TRBJ2-5; 9 bases are shared with TRBD1. Germline V gene lookup returns CDR1 SGHAT and CDR2 FQNNGV. This CDR3 has 15 amino acids. Germline trimming cut 5 bases from V and 5 bases from J; bases unmatched to any gene: 9. The CDR3 is CASSRHTGGGETQYF. The CDR3 nucleotides read TGTGCCAGCAGCCGTCACACAGGGGGCGGTGAGACCCAGTACTTC. Variable domain in full (rest from reference TRBV11-2 and TRBJ2-5): EAGVAQSPRYKIIEKRQSVAFWCNPISGHATLYWYQQILGQGPKLLIQFQNNGVVDDSQLPKDRFSAERLKGVDSTLKIQPAKLEDSAVYLCASSRHTGGGETQYFGPGTRLLVL.

Regarding this clone: It may be a read error: a sequence one base away is much more abundant. The chain joins TRBV7-9 to TRBJ1-2; D is uncertain. The CDR3 loop spans 12 amino acids. Germline V gene sequence: CDR1 SEHNR, CDR2 FQNEAQ (reference sequence). Trimming cost V 5 bases and J 2 bases, with 6 bases left between them. In DNA form, the CDR3 reads TGTGCCAGCAGCCTAGAAAACTATGGCTACACCTTC. This sequence encodes CASSLENYGYTF.